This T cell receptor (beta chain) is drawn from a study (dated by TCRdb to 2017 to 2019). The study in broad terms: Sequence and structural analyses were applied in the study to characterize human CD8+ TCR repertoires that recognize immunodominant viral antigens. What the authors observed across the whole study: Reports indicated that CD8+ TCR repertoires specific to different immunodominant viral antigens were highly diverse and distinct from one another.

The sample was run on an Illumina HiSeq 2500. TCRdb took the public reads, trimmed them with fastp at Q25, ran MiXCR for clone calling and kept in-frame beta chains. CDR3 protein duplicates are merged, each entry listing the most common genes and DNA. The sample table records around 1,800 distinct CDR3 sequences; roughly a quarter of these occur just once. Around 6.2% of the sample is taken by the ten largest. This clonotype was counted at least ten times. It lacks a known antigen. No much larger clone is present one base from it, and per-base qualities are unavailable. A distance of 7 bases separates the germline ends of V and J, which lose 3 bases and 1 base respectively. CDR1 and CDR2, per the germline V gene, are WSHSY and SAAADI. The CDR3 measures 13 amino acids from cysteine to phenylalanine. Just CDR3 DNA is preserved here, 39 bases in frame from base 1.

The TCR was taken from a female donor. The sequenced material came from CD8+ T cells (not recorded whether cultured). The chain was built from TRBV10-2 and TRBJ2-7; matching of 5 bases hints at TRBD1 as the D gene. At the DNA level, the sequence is TGCGCCAGCAGTGATGCAGGGTCCTACGAGCAGTACTTC. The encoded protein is CASSDAGSYEQYF.